These T cell receptor beta chains were read from a single sample in a study of precursors of human CD4 cytotoxic T cells. In TCRdb, the reads were re-called with MiXCR into one record per CDR3 protein. The sample shows approximately 180 distinct CDR3 sequences, 23% of them seen only once. The sample was memory CD4+ T cells from blood (PBMCs). The receptors originated from a human donor in good health. Each CDR3 is given with its conserved first and last residue. A D gene is named only where the DNA matches it firmly. Expanded clones get a size class; other rows say once, few or many, or leave the size out.

cdr3_aa: CATSATGFAQDEQFF
cdr3_nt: TGTGCCACCAGCGCCACAGGGTTTGCCCAGGATGAGCAGTTCTTC
d_call: .
v_call: TRBV24-1
j_call: TRBJ2-1
clone_size: .
cdr3_length: 15

cdr3_aa: CASSYGQGTYEQYF
cdr3_nt: TGTGCCAGCAGTTATGGACAGGGTACCTACGAGCAGTACTTC
d_call: TRBD1
v_call: TRBV6-5
j_call: TRBJ2-7
clone_size: hyperexpanded
cdr3_length: 14

cdr3_aa: CASSTGGRETQYF
cdr3_nt: TGTGCCAGCAGCACAGGGGGAAGGGAGACCCAGTACTTC
d_call: TRBD1
v_call: TRBV7-2
j_call: TRBJ2-5
clone_size: hyperexpanded
cdr3_length: 13

cdr3_aa: CASSSATFTDTQYF
cdr3_nt: TGTGCCAGCAGTTCGGCCACGTTCACAGATACGCAGTATTTT
d_call: .
v_call: TRBV27
j_call: TRBJ2-3
clone_size: large
cdr3_length: 14

cdr3_aa: CASSPTWVLEETQYF
cdr3_nt: TGTGCCAGCAGTCCGACATGGGTTCTCGAAGAGACCCAGTACTTC
d_call: .
v_call: TRBV7-9
j_call: TRBJ2-5
clone_size: .
cdr3_length: 15

cdr3_aa: CASRRDRPNTEAFF
cdr3_nt: TGTGCCAGCAGAAGAGACAGGCCCAACACTGAAGCTTTCTTT
d_call: .
v_call: TRBV12-3/TRBV12-4
j_call: TRBJ1-1
clone_size: large
cdr3_length: 14

cdr3_aa: CASSYKGRRDTQYF
cdr3_nt: TGTGCCAGCAGTTACAAAGGCCGTAGGGATACGCAGTATTTT
d_call: .
v_call: TRBV6-2/TRBV6-3
j_call: TRBJ2-3
clone_size: few
cdr3_length: 14

cdr3_aa: CSASRGTSTDTQYF
cdr3_nt: TGCAGTGCTAGTAGGGGAACTAGCACAGATACGCAGTATTTT
d_call: .
v_call: TRBV20-1
j_call: TRBJ2-3
clone_size: .
cdr3_length: 14

cdr3_aa: CSGRGVQETQYF
cdr3_nt: TGCAGCGGGAGAGGAGTACAAGAGACCCAGTACTTC
d_call: .
v_call: TRBV29-1
j_call: TRBJ2-5
clone_size: large
cdr3_length: 12

cdr3_aa: CASSYDTDTQYF
cdr3_nt: TGTGCCAGCAGCTACGACACAGATACGCAGTATTTT
d_call: .
v_call: TRBV7-2
j_call: TRBJ2-3
clone_size: large
cdr3_length: 12

cdr3_aa: CASSPPDYGYTF
cdr3_nt: TGCGCCAGCAGCCCCCCTGACTATGGCTACACCTTC
d_call: .
v_call: TRBV5-1
j_call: TRBJ1-2
clone_size: large
cdr3_length: 12

cdr3_aa: CASSEDRGSGELFF
cdr3_nt: TGTGCCAGCAGTGAGGACAGGGGATCCGGGGAGCTGTTTTTT
d_call: TRBD1
v_call: TRBV2
j_call: TRBJ2-2
clone_size: large
cdr3_length: 14

cdr3_aa: CASSEDRDSSGQETQYF
cdr3_nt: TGTGCCAGCAGTGAGGACAGGGACTCTAGCGGTCAAGAGACCCAGTACTTC
d_call: .
v_call: TRBV2
j_call: TRBJ2-5
clone_size: large
cdr3_length: 17